This T cell receptor (beta chain) originates from a study of blood T cell repertoires in COVID-19. At the level of the study: Acute and convalescent COVID-19 specimens originated in the United States, Italy and Spain.

Original analysis: Amplifying reference gene primers gave estimates of nucleated cell counts. Method: immunoSEQ multiplex PCR; TCRdb's copy keeps in-frame clones and lacks some. Clone size and V and J calls were adopted from that table, with D and trimming inferred from the DNA. Here the sample spans about 70,000 clones, approximately 86% being singletons. This TCR was sampled from a man in his forties or fifties with COVID-19, enrolled during active disease. Sequenced material: peripheral blood.

The CDR3 nucleotides read TGTGCCATCAGTCCCGGACAGATGAACACTGAAGCTTTCTTT. Its protein product is CAISPGQMNTEAFF. V and J are TRBV10-3 and TRBJ1-1, with D tentatively TRBD1 (6 bases). Germline lookup yields CDR1 ENHRY and CDR2 SYGVKD. The V gene lost 5 bases and the J gene lost 0 bases, with 10 bases spanning the gap. The CDR3 is 14 residues long.